In its sample, the clone carrying this T cell receptor (beta chain) was seen many times. The source of the sample is a study of T cells in Graves' hyperthyroidism and ophthalmopathy. It was RNA transcripts that yielded the amplified TCR beta CDR3 regions. The HTBI primer set was used in a first-round RT-PCR of the TCR CDR3. Each CDR3 protein is one row after TCRdb ran MiXCR on the multiplex PCR reads. The sample lists around 690,000 distinct CDR3 sequences; roughly 17% were seen once. CDR1 and CDR2 (germline): SGHVS, FQNEAQ. The CDR3 length is 14 residues. Trimming took 5 bases from V and 7 from J; bases not matched to a gene: 5.

The sequencing sample was made of blood. V and J are TRBV7-8 and TRBJ2-1, with TRBD2 matching 10 bases. This clonotype originated in a middle-aged man with Graves' hyperthyroidism. CDR3 protein: CASSTTSGKNEQFF. Written as DNA, the CDR3 is TGTGCCAGCAGCACAACTAGCGGGAAGAATGAGCAGTTCTTC.